A single sample is the source of the 28 T cell receptor beta chains below, sequenced in a study of cytomegalovirus exposure and HLA in healthy donors. The primer mix had 60 Vbeta and 13 Jbeta primers. Sequencing was performed with immunoSEQ multiplex PCR; in TCRdb, only in-frame clones are kept and a portion is missing. The sample records roughly 190,000 clones, around four fifths being singletons. Sequenced material: PBMCs. The receptors were sampled from a man in his forties in good health and CMV-seropositive.

This clone was counted only a few times. This sequence joins TRBV4-1 and TRBJ2-1, with 12 bases lining up with TRBD2. J gave up 6 bases and V 1 base, and 4 bases lay outside the gene matches. Looked up from germline, CDR1 is MGHRA and CDR2 is YSYEKL. This CDR3 is built from 16 residues. This CDR3 reads CASSQATSGRINEQFF. CDR3 nucleotide sequence: TGCGCCAGCAGCCAAGCAACTAGCGGGAGGATCAATGAGCAGTTCTTC.

This chain uses TRBV29-1 with TRBJ2-7, with 8 bases matching TRBD1. The CDR3 totals 13 residues. Germline V gene data show CDR1 as SQVTM and CDR2 as ANQGSEA. Trimming cost V 6 bases and J 5 bases; bases outside gene matches: 9. CDR3 residues: CSVESRGRDEQYF. The CDR3 DNA sequence: TGCAGCGTCGAGAGCAGGGGGCGAGACGAGCAGTACTTC.

V usage is TRBV6-1 and J usage is TRBJ2-7, with TRBD1 matching 7 bases. Trimming at V came to 6 bases and at J to 5 bases, leaving 10 bases not matched to a gene. The CDR3 totals 14 residues. Germline V gene data show CDR1 as MNHNS and CDR2 as SASEGT. In DNA, the CDR3 is TGTGCCAGCAGGGGTCCGGGACAGCCAAACGAGCAGTACTTC. It yields the protein CASRGPGQPNEQYF.

The chain combines TRBV27 with TRBJ2-3, with D unclear. The CDR3 spans 13 residues. The V gene's germline CDR1 is MNHEY and CDR2 SMNVEV (reference sequence). V was trimmed by 4 bases and J by 2 bases, leaving 7 bases between them. CDR3 loop: CASSSLYTDTQYF. CDR3 nucleotide sequence: TGTGCCAGCAGTTCCCTTTACACAGATACGCAGTATTTT.

J is TRBJ2-5 and V is TRBV5-8, with 9 positions matching TRBD2. Unmatched junction bases numbered 8, after V lost 1 base and J lost 1 base. Germline loops: CDR1 SGHTS, CDR2 YDEGEE. The CDR3 runs 17 residues. CDR3 region: CASSLRASGVIQETQYF. Written as DNA, the CDR3 is TGTGCCAGCAGCTTGCGGGCTAGCGGGGTTATCCAAGAGACCCAGTACTTC.

This clone was seen once. J is TRBJ1-1 and V is TRBV30; tentatively, D is TRBD1 (6 bases). The germline V and J ends were trimmed by 2 bases and 3 bases, with 13 bases remaining between them. In germline, CDR1 is GTSNPN, CDR2 SVGIG (reference sequence). The CDR3 extends over 14 amino acids. Here the CDR3 DNA reads TGTGCCTGGAGTCGAAAGGGGACATACACTGAAGCTTTCTTT. This gives the protein CAWSRKGTYTEAFF.

The CDR3 is CASRSTGGNEKLFF. In nucleotides, the CDR3 is TGTGCCAGCAGGTCCACAGGGGGTAATGAAAAACTGTTTTTT. The V gene is TRBV7-2, the J gene TRBJ1-4; 8 bases are a match to TRBD1. V shed 6 bases, J shed 4 bases, and the junction held 4 bases outside the gene matches. CDR3 length equals 14 residues. The germline CDR1 and CDR2 sequences are SGHTA and FQGNSA.

This clone occurred a few times. The chain uses TRBV6-1 and TRBJ1-3; 7 bases fit TRBD1. Per germline, CDR1 MNHNS and CDR2 SASEGT. V trimming: 3 bases; J trimming: 3 bases; junction bases outside the gene matches: 5. The CDR3 runs 15 residues. CDR3 sequence (DNA): TGTGCCAGCAGTGACTCACAGGGGTATGGAAACACCATATATTTT. Protein product: CASSDSQGYGNTIYF.

The V call is TRBV14, the J call TRBJ2-7; TRBD2 matches at 10 bases. CDR1 and CDR2 (germline): SGHDN, FVKESK. The ends lost 0 bases at V and 4 bases at J; junction bases unmatched: 9. The CDR3 consists of 17 residues. This CDR3 reads CASSQEFRTSGFYEQYF. Written as DNA, the CDR3 is TGTGCCAGCAGCCAAGAATTTAGGACTAGCGGATTTTACGAGCAGTACTTC.

The chain combines TRBV12-5 with TRBJ1-1; D is unclear. There are 13 residues in the CDR3. Germline V gene sequence: CDR1 LGHNT, CDR2 FRNRAP. V lost 5 bases to trimming and J lost 1 base, with 8 bases between them. CDR3 in amino acids: CASGREPNTEAFF. DNA for the CDR3: TGTGCTAGTGGTCGGGAGCCGAACACTGAAGCTTTCTTT.

This clone was observed a few times. The chain uses TRBV14 and TRBJ1-4; D unclear. CDR1 is SGHDN, CDR2 FVKESK, per germline. CDR3 length: 17 amino acids. The germline V and J ends were trimmed by 4 bases and 5 bases, with 20 bases remaining between them. The DNA of the CDR3 is TGTGCCAGCAGCCTGCGAACCCCCGGGAGACAAAATGAAAAACTGTTTTTT. Its protein is CASSLRTPGRQNEKLFF.

The chain employs TRBV7-2 and TRBJ2-5; 8 bases agree with TRBD1. The CDR3 length is 14 residues. The germline CDR1 and CDR2 sequences are SGHTA and FQGNSA. V lost 5 bases, J lost 5 bases, and 7 bases stayed unmatched. CDR3 nucleotides: TGTGCCAGCAGCCCGGACAGGGTGGAGGAGACCCAGTACTTC. Protein: CASSPDRVEETQYF.

This chain links TRBV11-2 with TRBJ2-3; possible D gene TRBD1, 6 bases. Trimming left V 8 bases short and J 3 bases short, with 15 bases between. The CDR3 totals 14 residues. Germline CDR1 SGHAT, CDR2 FQNNGV. CDR3 nucleotides: TGTGCCAGCTTAAGCCTCAGGGGAACAGATACGCAGTATTTT. It specifies CASLSLRGTDTQYF.

The CDR3 DNA is TGTGCCAGCAGCTCCAGGCGGGCACTCACAGATACGCAGTATTTT. Encoded protein: CASSSRRALTDTQYF. The chain couples TRBV5-6 to TRBJ2-3, with a possible D match to TRBD2 (5 bases). CDR3 length: 15 amino acids. Trimming removed 3 bases from V and 2 bases from J, with 13 bases in between. CDR1 is SGHDT and CDR2 is YYEEEE in the germline V gene.

The chain has TRBV5-5 and TRBJ2-3; D is perhaps TRBD1 (5 bases). CDR1 SGHKS and CDR2 YYEKEE come from the germline V gene (reference sequence). Trimming cost V 4 bases and J 2 bases, with 14 bases left between them. The CDR3 sequence is 15 residues long. The CDR3 spells CASSPAQGYTDTQYF. CDR3 sequence (DNA): TGTGCCAGCAGCCCGGCTCAGGGATACACAGATACGCAGTATTTT.

The rearrangement joins TRBV19 to TRBJ2-3; 13 bases agree with TRBD2. This CDR3 is built from 16 residues. V dropped 7 bases and J dropped 2; count of bases not matched to a gene: 6. The germline gives CDR1 LNHDA, CDR2 SQIVND (reference sequence). CDR3 region: CASNRLAGGPTDTQYF. For the CDR3, the DNA is TGTGCCAGTAACAGACTAGCGGGAGGCCCCACAGATACGCAGTATTTT.

The chain is built from TRBV5-4 and TRBJ2-5, with D tentatively TRBD2 (6 bases). TRBJ2-7 matches the DNA end more closely, so the J call is doubtful. The CDR3 consists of 13 residues. Germline V CDR1 and CDR2: SGHNT, YYREEE (reference sequence). CDR3 in DNA: TGTGCCAGCACCCTCCGCGGCGGGGTCGAGCAGTACTTC. Translating it yields CASTLRGGVEQYF.

As for this clone: At one end, the junction sequence differs from germline, possibly due to a read error. The chain employs TRBV2 and TRBJ2-4; D is possibly TRBD2 (5 bases). The CDR3 covers 15 residues. Germline CDR1 SNHLY, CDR2 FYNNEI. CDR3 protein: CASSDEGLAKNSQYF. CDR3 bases: TGTGCCAGCAGTGACGAGGGATTAGCCAAAAACAGTCAGTACTTC.

The rearrangement links TRBV9 to TRBJ2-1, with D perhaps TRBD1 (7 bases). CDR3 length: 15 amino acids. V was pared by 0 bases and J by 4 bases, with 11 bases between. The germline V gene encodes CDR1 SGDLS and CDR2 YYNGEE. DNA of the CDR3: TGTGCCAGCAGCGTAGGGAGGGGGCAGTACAATGAGCAGTTCTTC. It yields the protein CASSVGRGQYNEQFF.

This chain uses TRBV11-1 with TRBJ1-4, with 8 nucleotides matching TRBD1. This CDR3 is built from 16 residues. The junction had 8 bases not matched to a gene; V was cut back by 5 bases and J by 3 bases. Germline lookup yields CDR1 SGHAT and CDR2 FQDESV (reference sequence). The CDR3 coding sequence is TGTGCCAGCAGCCTAAGACCGGGACAGGCTAATGAAAAACTGTTTTTT. It is translated as CASSLRPGQANEKLFF.

The chain employs TRBV28 and TRBJ2-7; D ambiguous. V lost 10 bases, J lost 4 bases, and 11 bases lay in between. Per germline, CDR1 MDHEN and CDR2 SYDVKM. The CDR3 has 11 amino acids. The CDR3: CATNKFYEQYF. Here the CDR3 DNA reads TGTGCCACCAACAAATTTTACGAGCAGTACTTC.

This rearrangement joins TRBV10-1 to TRBJ2-7; D uncertain. Deletions cut 6 bases from V and 5 bases from J, with 14 bases between. From germline, CDR1 is WNHNN and CDR2 SYGVQD (reference sequence). The CDR3 spans 13 residues. CDR3: CASSQAFEDEQYF. CDR3 nucleotide sequence: TGCGCCAGCAGCCAGGCCTTTGAAGACGAGCAGTACTTC.

This chain links TRBV13 with TRBJ2-1, with D unresolved. The CDR3 sequence is 14 residues long. Germline V gene lookup returns CDR1 PRHDT and CDR2 FYEKMQ (reference sequence). V gave up 2 bases and J gave up 2 bases, with 7 bases separating them. CDR3 sequence (DNA): TGTGCCAGCAGCTTAATCCGGGCCTACAATGAGCAGTTCTTC. This gives the protein CASSLIRAYNEQFF.

This chain joins TRBV5-6 and TRBJ2-1, with a possible D match to TRBD2 (6 bases). Trimming stripped 0 bases from V and 4 bases from J, with 14 bases between. This CDR3 has 16 residues. Germline V lookup: CDR1 SGHDT, CDR2 YYEEEE. The chain's CDR3 is CASSLAASARYNEQFF. CDR3 coding DNA: TGTGCCAGCAGCTTGGCCGCTAGCGCCCGATACAATGAGCAGTTCTTC.

The rearrangement links TRBV11-2 to TRBJ1-2, with D uncertain. This CDR3 region has 16 residues. Germline CDR1 SGHAT, CDR2 FQNNGV. V gave up 4 bases and J gave up 0 bases, with 15 bases separating them. CDR3 loop: CASSYMGGDTNYGYTF. The CDR3 DNA reads as TGTGCCAGCAGCTACATGGGAGGCGACACTAACTATGGCTACACCTTC.

This sequence joins TRBV28 and TRBJ1-5; 9 nucleotides match TRBD1. With V trimmed by 6 bases and J by 3 bases, 6 bases remained unmatched. Looked up from germline, CDR1 is MDHEN and CDR2 is SYDVKM. There are 15 residues in the CDR3. CDR3 in amino acids: CASRGRTGDNQPQHF. In DNA, the CDR3 is TGTGCCAGCAGGGGGCGGACAGGGGACAATCAGCCCCAGCATTTT.

The chain links TRBV28 to TRBJ1-2; D not resolved. V was pared by 2 bases and J by 9 bases, with 10 bases between. The germline CDR1 and CDR2 sequences are MDHEN and SYDVKM. This CDR3 has 12 amino acids. The CDR3 loop is CASSLGPYRYTF. CDR3 nucleotides: TGTGCCAGCAGTTTAGGTCCCTACCGCTACACCTTC.

This clone has just one count. The rearrangement uses TRBV25-1 and TRBJ1-2; TRBD1 might be the D (6 bases). CDR1 MGHDK and CDR2 SYGVNS come from the germline V gene. Trimming took off 5 bases at V and 3 bases at J, with 19 bases between the two ends. The CDR3 covers 16 residues. CDR3: CASSNWDTPVDYGYTF. The CDR3 region has the DNA TGTGCCAGCAGTAACTGGGACACCCCCGTTGACTATGGCTACACCTTC.